These 19 T cell receptor beta chains were sequenced from one sample in a study of T cell repertoires in cytomegalovirus infection. These receptors have no known antigen. TCRdb reprocessed the reads with MiXCR, giving one entry per CDR3 protein. The table records 75,000 to 100,000 distinct CDR3 sequences, 25% to 30% of them present only once. The source was CD8+ T cells from cultured PBMCs, collected from culture after CMV antigen stimulation. These receptors were taken from a human donor in good health (CMV status not recorded). Some clones in this sample may be carry-over from other donors' samples.

The sample holds a few counts of this clonotype. This sequence joins TRBV4-1 and TRBJ2-6, with TRBD1 as a possible D gene (6 bases). Trimming removed 3 bases from V and 2 bases from J, with 8 bases in between. This CDR3 is 15 amino acids long. CDR1 and CDR2 (germline): MGHRA, YSYEKL. CDR3 sequence: CASSQAGAGANVLTF. In DNA form, the CDR3 reads TGCGCCAGCAGCCAGGCAGGGGCTGGGGCCAACGTCCTGACTTTC.

J is TRBJ1-1 and V is TRBV5-4, with D tentatively TRBD1 (6 bases). The V end was cut by 3 bases, the J end by 9 bases, with 9 bases between. The CDR3 has 11 residues. Germline-derived CDR1 and CDR2 are SGHNT and YYREEE (reference sequence). The CDR3 DNA sequence: TGTGCCAGCAGCTCCGGGACACAAGCTTTCTTT. It yields the protein CASSSGTQAFF.

Only a few counts were recorded for this clonotype. This chain uses TRBV9 with TRBJ2-7; D might be TRBD2 (6 bases). Trimming took 3 bases from V and 2 from J, leaving 15 bases between them. CDR1 is SGDLS, CDR2 YYNGEE, per germline. The CDR3 is 15 amino acids. Here the CDR3 DNA reads TGTGCCAGCAGCGCAGCCGGGACTGCACCCTACGAGCAGTACTTC. As protein: CASSAAGTAPYEQYF.

The V and J genes are TRBV20-1 and TRBJ2-6, with 11 bases aligning to TRBD2. The V and J ends lost 5 bases and 5 bases, in that order; junction bases with no gene match: 11. Germline CDR1 is DFQATT and CDR2 is SNEGSKA (reference sequence). The length of the CDR3 is 17 residues. This chain's CDR3 is CSAAPLAGGLWANVLTF. In DNA form, the CDR3 reads TGCAGTGCTGCCCCCCTAGCGGGGGGACTCTGGGCCAACGTCCTGACTTTC.

This clonotype turned up a few times. The gene calls are TRBV10-3 and TRBJ2-7, with D possibly matching TRBD2 (6 bases). The CDR3 contains 14 residues. Germline V gene sequence: CDR1 ENHRY, CDR2 SYGVKD. V was shortened by 4 bases and J by 3 bases, with 13 bases between the two germline ends. In nucleotides, the CDR3 is TGTGCCATCAGTGGCGGGGCAATTGTCTACGAGCAGTACTTC. It encodes CAISGGAIVYEQYF.

CDR3 sequence reads: CASSLRGPYNEQFF. For the CDR3, the DNA is TGTGCCAGCAGCTTGCGGGGCCCCTACAATGAGCAGTTCTTC. The rearrangement joins TRBV7-2 to TRBJ2-1; a possible D gene is TRBD2 (6 bases). There are 14 residues in the CDR3. In germline, CDR1 is SGHTA, CDR2 FQGNSA. Between the trimmed V and J ends, which lost 3 bases and 2 bases, there was a span of 8 bases. Complete variable domain (other parts from reference TRBV7-2 and TRBJ2-1): GAGVSQSPSNKVTEKGKDVELRCDPISGHTALYWYRQSLGQGLEFLIYFQGNSAPDKSGLPSDRFSAERTGGSVSTLTIQRTQQEDSAVYLCASSLRGPYNEQFFGPGTRLTVL.

In its sample, this clonotype was seen a few times. The chain has TRBV12-3 or TRBV12-4 and TRBJ1-5, with 9 positions matching TRBD1. The CDR3 contains 15 residues. V lost 3 bases to trimming and J lost 6 bases; unmatched junction nucleotides: 6. The CDR3 DNA is TGTGCCAGCAGTTTGGGACAGGGTCTATCTCAGCCCCAGCATTTT. This gives the protein CASSLGQGLSQPQHF.

V is TRBV5-1 and J is TRBJ1-2; D is unresolved. The CDR3 contains 12 residues. Germline values: CDR1 SGHRS, CDR2 YFSETQ. The V end was cut by 7 bases, the J end by 4 bases, with 11 bases between. The CDR3 here is CASGWMSYGYTF. CDR3 coding DNA: TGCGCCAGCGGATGGATGTCCTATGGCTACACCTTC.

The V and J genes are TRBV12-3 or TRBV12-4 and TRBJ1-1; TRBD1 might be the D (5 bases). CDR3 length equals 14 residues. The V gene lost 3 bases and the J gene lost 6 bases, with 14 bases spanning the gap. CDR3 residues: CASSLLAGHSEAFF. The CDR3 DNA follows: TGTGCCAGCAGTTTGCTTGCAGGGCATTCTGAAGCTTTCTTT.

The genes are TRBV6-5 and TRBJ2-7; 9 bases line up with TRBD1. J gave up 6 bases and V 4 bases, and 13 bases lay outside the gene matches. The germline gives CDR1 MNHEY, CDR2 SVGAGI. CDR3 size: 16 residues. CDR3: CASSFGPGQGAGEQYF. The CDR3 DNA reads TGTGCCAGCAGTTTCGGACCGGGACAGGGCGCGGGCGAGCAGTACTTC.

The DNA for the CDR3 is TGTGCCAGCAGCTCAGTAGGACAGGGCTCTGGCACAGATACGCAGTATTTT. Translated: CASSSVGQGSGTDTQYF. V gene TRBV7-8 combines with J gene TRBJ2-3, with 8 positions matching TRBD1. The CDR3 extends over 17 amino acids. Germline V gene data show CDR1 as SGHVS and CDR2 as FQNEAQ. V was pared by 4 bases and J by 1 base, with 10 bases of the junction left unmatched.

The J gene is TRBJ1-1, the V gene TRBV2; D not certain. Trimming left V 4 bases short and J 0 bases short, with 9 bases between. This CDR3 spans 14 amino acids. Germline V gene data show CDR1 as SNHLY and CDR2 as FYNNEI. The CDR3 nucleotides read TGTGCCAGCAGTGCAGCCCGGATGAACACTGAAGCTTTCTTT. Amino acids: CASSAARMNTEAFF.

The gene calls are TRBV6-6 and TRBJ2-1; TRBD2 matches 10 bases. CDR1 is MNHNY and CDR2 is SVGAGI in the germline V gene (reference sequence). V trimming: 1 base; J trimming: 8 bases; junction bases outside the gene matches: 14. This CDR3 region has 18 residues. This CDR3 reads CASSYLFPAGGLGDEQFF. The CDR3 DNA reads TGTGCCAGCAGTTACTTGTTCCCAGCGGGGGGGCTGGGCGATGAGCAGTTCTTC.

This clonotype was seen ten or more times. V gene TRBV7-6 combines with J gene TRBJ2-5; TRBD2 aligns across 10 bases. The CDR3 contains 16 residues. J gave up 1 base and V 4 bases, and 6 bases lay outside the gene matches. CDR1 is SGHVS, CDR2 FNYEAQ, per germline. Here the CDR3 DNA reads TGTGCCAGCAGCTACCAACTAGCGGGGTTCCAAGAGACCCAGTACTTC. This encodes CASSYQLAGFQETQYF.

The table lists this clonotype with many counts. This rearrangement joins TRBV5-1 to TRBJ2-1; D is uncertain. The V and J ends lost 3 bases and 5 bases respectively, with 15 bases between them. The CDR3 spans 15 residues. The germline CDR1 and CDR2 sequences are SGHRS and YFSETQ. Here the CDR3 DNA reads TGCGCCAGCAGCTCCTCCCTCCGAGCGAACAATGAGCAGTTCTTC. This codes for CASSSSLRANNEQFF.

Only a few counts were recorded for this clonotype. V usage is TRBV7-9 and J usage is TRBJ2-3; 7 bases agree with TRBD2. Germline CDR1 is SEHNR and CDR2 is FQNEAQ (reference sequence). Trimming cost V 5 bases and J 2 bases; bases outside gene matches: 10. CDR3 length: 16 residues. CDR3 in amino acids: CASSPKSGLPTDTQYF. The CDR3 DNA follows: TGTGCCAGCAGCCCAAAGTCGGGACTACCCACAGATACGCAGTATTTT.

The chain couples TRBV7-6 to TRBJ2-2; 8 nucleotides agree with TRBD2. The CDR3 sequence is 15 residues long. Trimming cost V 0 bases and J 6 bases; bases outside gene matches: 3. Germline CDR1 reads SGHVS; CDR2 reads FNYEAQ. The CDR3 loop is CASSLAGGGAGELFF. Written as DNA, the CDR3 is TGTGCCAGCAGCTTAGCCGGGGGGGGCGCCGGGGAGCTGTTTTTT. The complete variable domain, with remaining parts taken from reference TRBV7-6 and TRBJ2-2, reads GAGVSQSPRYKVTKRGQDVALRCDPISGHVSLYWYRQALGQGPEFLTYFNYEAQQDKSGLPNDRFSAERPEGSISTLTIQRTEQRDSAMYRCASSLAGGGAGELFFGEGSRLTVL.

This clonotype occurred a few times. The chain is built from TRBV19 and TRBJ2-3; perhaps TRBD1 as D (6 bases). Germline loops: CDR1 LNHDA, CDR2 SQIVND (reference sequence). V lost 0 bases and J 3 bases, leaving 10 bases between the germline ends. The CDR3 has 15 residues. CDR3 DNA: TGTGCCAGTAGTATAGAGGGACAATTGACAGATACGCAGTATTTT. This codes for CASSIEGQLTDTQYF.

This chain joins TRBV12-3 or TRBV12-4 and TRBJ1-1, with no clear D. V dropped 1 base and J dropped 4 bases, with 13 bases sitting between them. The CDR3 is 15 residues long. The CDR3 loop reads CASSLDHVRTTEAFF. The CDR3 DNA follows: TGTGCCAGCAGTTTAGATCACGTCCGGACCACTGAAGCTTTCTTT.